Below are 13 T cell receptor beta chains sequenced from a single sample in a study of T-cell memory formation after mild COVID-19. Via MiXCR, TCRdb re-called the 5' RACE reads, giving one row per CDR3 protein. The sample consists of about 110,000 distinct CDR3 sequences, roughly an eighth of them appearing once. Sequenced: PBMCs or a T cell subset sorted from them (not recorded which). These receptors were obtained from a man aged 18-30 years who had mild COVID-19 (a few samples of this study predate the infection). Cell type and time point are not known.

The table lists this clonotype with a few counts. The chain employs TRBV19 and TRBJ1-1; D perhaps matches TRBD1 (5 bases). Trimming took 4 bases from V and 5 from J, leaving 17 bases between them. Germline CDR1 reads LNHDA; CDR2 reads SQIVND (reference sequence). The CDR3 has 15 amino acids. Here the CDR3 reads CASSRDWGPATEAFF. The CDR3 DNA is TGTGCCAGTAGTAGGGACTGGGGTCCTGCGACTGAAGCTTTCTTT.

The chain combines TRBV29-1 with TRBJ2-2; 12 bases agree with TRBD2. The CDR3 consists of 15 residues. After removal of 6 bases from V and 6 bases from J, the junction contained 8 bases not matched to a gene. Germline CDR1 SQVTM, CDR2 ANQGSEA. Here the CDR3 reads CSVQPSGGAAGELFF. The CDR3, as DNA: TGCAGCGTCCAGCCTAGCGGGGGGGCGGCCGGGGAGCTGTTTTTT.

The chain links TRBV4-1 to TRBJ1-5; weak D call: TRBD1 (6 bases). The CDR3 is made up of 16 amino acids. V was trimmed by 1 base and J by 4 bases, leaving 14 bases between them. From germline, CDR1 is MGHRA and CDR2 YSYEKL. The CDR3 DNA sequence: TGCGCCAGCAGCCAAGTGGGGGGCGAATTTAATCAGCCCCAGCATTTT. Translating it yields CASSQVGGEFNQPQHF.

This CDR3 is CASSFRQVRNEQFF. The CDR3 DNA sequence: TGTGCCAGCAGTTTTCGGCAGGTTAGGAATGAGCAGTTCTTC. The genes are TRBV12-3 or TRBV12-4 and TRBJ2-1; D not resolved. The CDR3 has 14 amino acids. V shed 3 bases and J shed 7 bases, with 13 bases lying between them.

The chain combines TRBV6-5 with TRBJ1-5; 8 bases are a match to TRBD1. This CDR3 is 15 amino acids long. V lost 6 bases and J lost 5; bases outside the gene matches: 9. Per germline, CDR1 MNHEY and CDR2 SVGAGI. The CDR3 DNA reads as TGTGCCAGCAGGCCCGGACAGGGACGTCATCAGCCCCAGCATTTT. As protein: CASRPGQGRHQPQHF.

This chain links TRBV3-2 with TRBJ2-3; TRBD2, the table's D call, was not compared with the DNA. TRBV3-2 represents a pseudogene. The CDR3 contains 16 residues. This CDR3 reads CASSQERGGPVDTQYF. The CDR3 DNA reads as TGTGCCAGCAGCCAAGAGCGGGGGGGCCCTGTGGATACGCAGTATTTT.

The genes are TRBV5-4 and TRBJ2-3; TRBD2 agrees at 12 bases. Germline V gene data show CDR1 as SGHNT and CDR2 as YYREEE (reference sequence). V gave up 2 bases and J gave up 5 bases; unmatched junction bases: 9. This CDR3 is 17 amino acids long. The CDR3 protein is CASSFGLAGGSRDTQYF. CDR3 in DNA: TGTGCCAGCAGCTTTGGGCTAGCGGGGGGGTCGAGAGATACGCAGTATTTT.

This clonotype appeared many times. This chain connects TRBV29-1 to TRBJ2-1; the match to TRBD1 covers 7 bases. Germline trimming cut 3 bases from V and 8 bases from J; bases unmatched to any gene: 4. From germline, CDR1 is SQVTM and CDR2 ANQGSEA. The CDR3 length is 12 residues. The CDR3 loop is CSVDEGADEQFF. CDR3 sequence (DNA): TGCAGCGTTGATGAGGGGGCGGATGAGCAGTTCTTC.

V and J are TRBV2 and TRBJ2-3, with 10 bases aligning to TRBD1. V lost 3 bases to trimming and J lost 1 base; unmatched junction nucleotides: 16. Germline-derived CDR1 and CDR2 are SNHLY and FYNNEI. The CDR3 consists of 20 residues. The CDR3 bases are TGTGCCAGCAGTGATTGGGACAGGGGAGCGAGGGGGCCCTGCACAGATACGCAGTATTTT. Protein product: CASSDWDRGARGPCTDTQYF. The complete variable domain, with remaining parts taken from reference TRBV2 and TRBJ2-3, reads EPEVTQTPSHQVTQMGQEVILRCVPISNHLYFYWYRQILGQKVEFLVSFYNNEISEKSEIFDDQFSVERPDGSNFTLKIRSTKLEDSAMYFCASSDWDRGARGPCTDTQYFGPGTRLTVL.

There are a few counts of this clonotype. The chain employs TRBV4-1 and TRBJ1-3; possibly TRBD1 for D (5 bases). This CDR3 has 14 residues. Germline lookup yields CDR1 MGHRA and CDR2 YSYEKL. The V gene lost 3 bases and the J gene lost 8 bases, with 14 bases spanning the gap. The CDR3 region has the DNA TGCGCCAGCAGCCATCTAGACAGACGCGACACCATATATTTT. It translates to CASSHLDRRDTIYF.

The rearrangement joins TRBV27 to TRBJ2-3; TRBD1 aligns across 8 bases. The germline gives CDR1 MNHEY, CDR2 SMNVEV (reference sequence). J was trimmed by 5 bases and V by 1 base; bases with no gene match: 5. The CDR3 contains 15 residues. CDR3: CASSLLGRGQDTQYF. For the CDR3, the DNA is TGTGCCAGCAGTTTATTGGGCAGGGGGCAAGATACGCAGTATTTT.

A few counts support this clonotype. The chain is built from TRBV5-1 and TRBJ1-6, with D tentatively TRBD1 (6 bases). V was trimmed by 3 bases and J by 6 bases, leaving 7 bases between them. This CDR3 region has 13 residues. Per the germline V gene, CDR1 is SGHRS and CDR2 is YFSETQ. DNA for the CDR3: TGCGCCAGCAGCTGGGGGCCTAATTCACCCCTCCACTTT. Translated, it gives CASSWGPNSPLHF.

The CDR3 here is CASSYTGGTSTDTQYF. The CDR3, as DNA: TGTGCCAGCAGTTACACCGGGGGGACTAGCACAGATACGCAGTATTTT. The chain is built from TRBV6-6 and TRBJ2-3, with 7 bases that match TRBD2. Looked up from germline, CDR1 is MNHNY and CDR2 is SVGAGI (reference sequence). Trimming at V came to 2 bases and at J to 0 bases, leaving 5 bases not matched to a gene. The CDR3 is 16 amino acids.